These T cell receptor beta chains were read from a single sample in a study of blood T cell repertoires in COVID-19. Assay: immunoSEQ multiplex PCR; the TCRdb copy retains only in-frame clones and omits some. This table holds hundreds of thousands of clones, 80% to 90% found once. Material for sequencing was PBMCs or T cells enriched from blood (not recorded which). Receptors originate from a man younger than 45 who had recovered from COVID-19. The CDR3 runs from the conserved cysteine through the conserved F or W. The order of the fields is D gene, J gene, clone size, V gene, CDR3 DNA, CDR3 protein. The D gene is left open where the match is weak. Clone size is stated in some rows and not others, as once, few, many or a class when expanded.

TRBD1 TRBJ1-1 NA TRBV2 TGTGCCAGCAGTGGCGGGACAGGTATGAACACTGAAGCTTTCTTT CASSGGTGMNTEAFF
NA TRBJ1-5 NA TRBV30 TGTGCCTGGGGAATCTCTAGCAATCAGCCCCAGCATTTT CAWGISSNQPQHF
NA TRBJ1-1 NA TRBV3-1/TRBV3-2 TGTGCCAGCAGCTCACGGGGAACTGAAGCTTTCTTT CASSSRGTEAFF
NA TRBJ1-1 NA TRBV19 TGTGCCAGTAGTATTGTTTCCGTTCCAGATGAAGCTTTCTTT CASSIVSVPDEAFF
TRBD1 TRBJ2-7 NA TRBV4-1 TGCGCCAGCAGCCAAGCCGACAGGGACACCTACGAGCAGTACTTC CASSQADRDTYEQYF
NA TRBJ2-4 NA TRBV10-3 TGTGCCATCAGTGAGTCGCTGGCGGGTGATGGGACCAAAAACATTCAGTACTTC CAISESLAGDGTKNIQYF
NA TRBJ1-1 few TRBV7-9 TGTGCCACTCGGAGGGACACTGAAGCTTTCTTT CATRRDTEAFF
NA TRBJ2-7 NA TRBV6-5 TGTGCCAGCAGTTACGAGAGTTCCGCCTACGAGCAGTACTTC CASSYESSAYEQYF
NA TRBJ1-5 NA TRBV19 TGTGCCAGTAGTGTACTGGACAGTCGCTCCAATCAGCCCCAGCATTTT CASSVLDSRSNQPQHF
NA TRBJ2-7 NA TRBV10-3 TGTGCCATCAGTAGCGAGGGCGGATTCTACGAGCAGTACTTC CAISSEGGFYEQYF
NA TRBJ2-7 NA TRBV24-1 TGTGCCACCAGTGATTGGGGACATCCCTACGAGCAGTACTTC CATSDWGHPYEQYF
TRBD1 TRBJ1-5 NA TRBV10-3 TGTGCCATCAGTGAGGGAACAGGGGGGCAGCCCCAGCATTTT CAISEGTGGQPQHF
TRBD1 TRBJ2-2 NA TRBV14 TGTGCCAGCAGTCCCTTACAGGGGTACCTCACCGGGGAGCTGTTTTTT CASSPLQGYLTGELFF
NA TRBJ2-7 NA TRBV19 TGTGCCAGTAGTATGAGGTTTGCAGCCGATACCTACGAGCAGTACTTC CASSMRFAADTYEQYF
TRBD1 TRBJ1-5 NA TRBV28 TGTGCCAGCAGTCTCGCACAGGGGTCCTCGGAGCCCCAGCATTTT CASSLAQGSSEPQHF
NA TRBJ1-1 NA TRBV27 TGTGCCAGCAGTTTATTCGGGGAAAACACTGAAGCTTTCTTT CASSLFGENTEAFF
NA TRBJ2-5 NA TRBV29-1 TGCAGCGTTGAAACTATCGGGGAGACCCAGTACTTC CSVETIGETQYF
TRBD2 TRBJ2-7 NA TRBV14 TGTGCCAGCAGCCATGGGACTAGCGGGAACCCCTACGAGCAGTACTTC CASSHGTSGNPYEQYF
TRBD2 TRBJ2-7 NA TRBV18 TGTGCCAGCTCACCAACCGGACTAGCGGGGAGCGAGCAGTACTTC CASSPTGLAGSEQYF
TRBD2 TRBJ2-5 NA TRBV7-9 TGTGCCAGCAGCCGTTATCCCCTTCTAGCGGGAGGGGAGTGGGAGACCCAGTACTTC CASSRYPLLAGGEWETQYF
NA TRBJ2-2 NA TRBV18 TGTGCCAGCTCACCGACAGACACCGGGGAGCTGTTTTTT CASSPTDTGELFF
TRBD2 TRBJ2-1 NA TRBV4-1 TGCGCCAGCAGCCAAGATCTACGAGCGGGGGCTGTAGATGAGCAGTTCTTC CASSQDLRAGAVDEQFF
NA TRBJ1-1 NA TRBV28 TGTGCCAGCATCCCACGTCGGGGGTACCTGAACACTGAAGCTTTCTTT CASIPRRGYLNTEAFF
TRBD2 TRBJ2-1 NA TRBV5-1 TGCGCCAGCAGCTTAGCGGGAGGAATCTACAATGAGCAGTTCTTC CASSLAGGIYNEQFF
TRBD1 TRBJ1-5 NA TRBV7-2 TGTGCCAGCAGTCTAGGGGACAGGGGACAGCCCCAGCATTTT CASSLGDRGQPQHF
TRBD2 TRBJ2-7 NA TRBV3-1/TRBV3-2 TGTGCCAGCAGCCATGAACCCGGGACTAACACCTACGAGCAGTACTTC CASSHEPGTNTYEQYF
NA TRBJ1-2 NA TRBV28 TGTGCCAGCAGTTTGGGCAGACCCTATGGCTACACCTTC CASSLGRPYGYTF
TRBD1 TRBJ1-1 NA TRBV9 TGTGCCAGCAGCCCCCAGACAGGGGGGTTCGCTGAAGCTTTCTTT CASSPQTGGFAEAFF
NA TRBJ1-2 NA TRBV4-1 TGCGCCAGCAGCCAAGTAGACAGAAACTATGGCTACACCTTC CASSQVDRNYGYTF
TRBD2 TRBJ2-2 NA TRBV11-2 TGTGCCAGCAGCTTAGATCCCGCTAGCGGGAGGGTTACCGGGGAGCTGTTTTTT CASSLDPASGRVTGELFF